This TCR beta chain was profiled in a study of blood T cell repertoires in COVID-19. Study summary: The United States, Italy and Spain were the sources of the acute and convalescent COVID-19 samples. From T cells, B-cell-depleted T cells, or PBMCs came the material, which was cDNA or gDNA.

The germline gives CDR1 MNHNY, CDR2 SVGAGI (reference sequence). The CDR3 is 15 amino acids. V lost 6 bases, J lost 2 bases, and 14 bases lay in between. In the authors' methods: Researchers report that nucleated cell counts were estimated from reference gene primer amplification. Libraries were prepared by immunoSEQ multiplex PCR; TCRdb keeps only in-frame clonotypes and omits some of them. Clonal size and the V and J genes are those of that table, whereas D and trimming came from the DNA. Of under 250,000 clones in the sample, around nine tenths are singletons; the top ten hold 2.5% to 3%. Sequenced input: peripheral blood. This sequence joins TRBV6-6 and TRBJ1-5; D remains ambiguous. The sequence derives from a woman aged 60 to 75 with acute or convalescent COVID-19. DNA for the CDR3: TGTGCCAGCAGCGACACTCACCAGGGCAATCAGCCCCAGCATTTT. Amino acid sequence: CASSDTHQGNQPQHF.